A single sample gave rise to the 26 T cell receptor beta chains below, sequenced in a study of identical twins' blood T cells. TCRdb reprocessed the 5' RACE reads with MiXCR, giving one entry per CDR3 protein. The repertoire holds 350,000 to 400,000 distinct CDR3 sequences, with about 28% as singletons. Sequenced material: PBMCs. These receptor sequences come from a woman aged 18-49 years in good health.

This chain connects TRBV25-1 to TRBJ1-1, with TRBD1 matching over 9 bases. The J segment lost 0 bases and the V segment lost 4 bases, leaving 6 bases of the junction unmatched. This CDR3 spans 16 amino acids. The germline V gene has CDR1 MGHDK and CDR2 SYGVNS. CDR3 sequence reads: CASSGLTGGMNTEAFF. CDR3 nucleotides: TGTGCCAGCAGTGGTTTAACAGGGGGCATGAACACTGAAGCTTTCTTT.

This clonotype occurred a few times. V and J are TRBV20-1 and TRBJ1-4; D call uncertain. V gave up 1 base and J gave up 7 bases, with 16 bases separating them. Germline values: CDR1 DFQATT, CDR2 SNEGSKA (reference sequence). The CDR3 is 15 residues long. The DNA for the CDR3 is TGCAGTGCTAGAGTTGGAGGGTTTAGTGGTGAAAAACTGTTTTTT. The encoded protein is CSARVGGFSGEKLFF.

This clonotype was counted between two and nine times. The chain recombines TRBV29-1 with TRBJ1-5; perhaps TRBD1 as D (6 bases). The V end was cut by 7 bases, the J end by 0 bases, with 13 bases between. The CDR3 spans 14 residues. Germline lookup yields CDR1 SQVTM and CDR2 ANQGSEA. CDR3 protein: CSASGDHSNQPQHF. In DNA, the CDR3 is TGCAGCGCCTCAGGGGACCATAGCAATCAGCCCCAGCATTTT.

This clonotype was found many times. The genes are TRBV29-1 and TRBJ2-3; D possibly corresponds to TRBD1 (6 bases). V was trimmed by 6 bases and J by 0 bases, leaving 13 bases between them. The CDR3 sequence is 14 residues long. Germline CDR1 SQVTM, CDR2 ANQGSEA. The CDR3 reads CSVPRQESTDTQYF. CDR3 nucleotide sequence: TGCAGCGTACCCCGACAGGAGAGCACAGATACGCAGTATTTT.

The CDR3 protein is CSARTNEGGAFWDEQFF. Written as DNA, the CDR3 is TGCAGTGCTAGGACGAACGAAGGGGGCGCGTTCTGGGATGAGCAGTTCTTC. The gene calls are TRBV20-1 and TRBJ2-1, with TRBD1 matching 7 bases. Germline CDR1 DFQATT, CDR2 SNEGSKA (reference sequence). The CDR3 totals 17 residues. With V trimmed by 3 bases and J by 8 bases, 19 bases remained unmatched.

The genes are TRBV6-5 and TRBJ1-1, with 7 bases aligning to TRBD1. This CDR3 has 16 residues. In germline, CDR1 is MNHEY, CDR2 SVGAGI. J lost 1 base, V lost 2 bases, and 7 bases had no gene match. The CDR3 sequence: CASSYRLGTANTEAFF. The CDR3 DNA reads as TGTGCCAGCAGTTACAGGCTAGGGACAGCGAACACTGAAGCTTTCTTT.

This clonotype was counted between two and nine times. V gene TRBV24-1 combines with J gene TRBJ2-1, with TRBD1 identical over 10 bases. The CDR3 is 15 amino acids. Germline V CDR1 and CDR2: KGHDR, SFDVKD. The J segment lost 9 bases and the V segment lost 3 bases, leaving 7 bases of the junction unmatched. Written as DNA, the CDR3 is TGTGCCACCAGTGATCGGACAGGGGACAGGGGTGAGCAGTTCTTC. Translating gives CATSDRTGDRGEQFF.

This clonotype has ten or more counts. The chain uses TRBV5-1 and TRBJ1-5; D remains unclear. The CDR3 covers 16 residues. V shed 0 bases and J shed 0 bases, with 10 bases lying between them. CDR1 and CDR2 from the germline V gene are SGHRS and YFSETQ. CDR3 protein: CASSLAGPYSNQPQHF. The CDR3 DNA reads TGCGCCAGCAGCTTGGCAGGCCCCTATAGCAATCAGCCCCAGCATTTT.

The gene calls are TRBV7-9 and TRBJ2-1, with D possibly matching TRBD1 (6 bases). Germline lookup yields CDR1 SEHNR and CDR2 FQNEAQ (reference sequence). Trimming stripped 5 bases from V and 2 bases from J, with 13 bases between. CDR3 length equals 15 residues. The CDR3 nucleotides are TGTGCCAGCAGCAAAAGGACAGAGACCTACAATGAGCAGTTCTTC. Amino acid sequence: CASSKRTETYNEQFF.

This clonotype has more than one count but fewer than ten. The chain uses TRBV20-1 and TRBJ2-2; 7 bases line up with TRBD1. Germline V gene lookup returns CDR1 DFQATT and CDR2 SNEGSKA (reference sequence). V shed 2 bases and J 5 bases; nucleotides not matched to a gene: 8. This CDR3 is built from 15 residues. This chain's CDR3 is CSARLPGQMTGELFF. The DNA for the CDR3 is TGCAGTGCTAGATTACCGGGACAGATGACCGGGGAGCTGTTTTTT.

This chain joins TRBV27 and TRBJ2-7; D is possibly TRBD2 (6 bases). The CDR3 totals 14 residues. Germline CDR1 and CDR2: MNHEY and SMNVEV (reference sequence). The ends were cut back, 4 bases at V and 7 bases at J, with 17 bases in the middle. The CDR3 spells CASSSPTSFREQYF. The CDR3 nucleotides are TGTGCCAGCAGTTCCCCGACTAGTTTTCGGGAGCAGTACTTC.

This clonotype was observed a handful of times. This chain uses TRBV2 with TRBJ2-1; D is tentatively TRBD1 or TRBD2 (5 bases each). Looked up from germline, CDR1 is SNHLY and CDR2 is FYNNEI. V lost 5 bases, J lost 7 bases, and 9 bases lay in between. The length of the CDR3 is 12 residues. The DNA of the CDR3 is TGTGCCAGCAGTAAGAGGGGAAATGAGCAGTTCTTC. Residues: CASSKRGNEQFF.

V is TRBV7-9 and J is TRBJ1-1; D possibly corresponds to TRBD1 (6 bases). The V and J ends lost 9 bases and 0 bases respectively, with 11 bases between them. The CDR3 is made up of 13 amino acids. Per the germline V gene, CDR1 is SEHNR and CDR2 is FQNEAQ (reference sequence). The CDR3 loop is CASRTVLNTEAFF. In nucleotides, the CDR3 is TGTGCCAGTCGGACAGTATTGAACACTGAAGCTTTCTTT.

This clonotype has only a few counts. The V call is TRBV6-5, the J call TRBJ1-2; D is unresolved. This CDR3 region has 15 residues. Trimming removed 6 bases from V and 7 bases from J, with 21 bases in between. CDR1 is MNHEY and CDR2 is SVGAGI in the germline V gene. The CDR3 loop reads CASSRVAGFACGYTF. The CDR3 DNA reads TGTGCCAGCAGCCGAGTTGCCGGGTTCGCCTGTGGCTACACCTTC.

A remark on this clonotype: A much bigger clone sits one base away, suggesting this may be a read error. The chain carries TRBV12-5 and TRBJ1-1, with D possibly TRBD1 on 5 matching bases. Trimming left V 7 bases short and J 4 bases short, with 16 bases between. The CDR3 loop spans 14 amino acids. Germline CDR1 is LGHNT and CDR2 is FRNRAP. The CDR3 reads CASAVHGASTEAFF. The CDR3 DNA is TGTGCTAGTGCCGTACACGGGGCGAGCACTGAAGCTTTCTTT.

Note on this clonotype: A read error may explain this, as a much larger clone is one base away. The chain recombines TRBV29-1 with TRBJ2-6; D unresolved. Germline-derived CDR1 and CDR2 are SQVTM and ANQGSEA. The CDR3 has 14 amino acids. This CDR3 reads CSVNTNSGVNVLTF. The CDR3 DNA follows: TGCAGCGTTAATACCAACTCTGGGGTCAACGTCCTGACTTTC.

This clonotype was seen a handful of times. The rearrangement links TRBV4-1 to TRBJ2-7; D is possibly TRBD1 (5 bases). From germline, CDR1 is MGHRA and CDR2 YSYEKL. V lost 0 bases and J 3 bases, leaving 6 bases between the germline ends. The CDR3 totals 13 residues. The CDR3 DNA sequence: TGCGCCAGCAGCCAAGATCAGGGCTACGAGCAGTACTTC. Its translation is CASSQDQGYEQYF.

This clonotype showed up just a few times. The J gene is TRBJ2-1, the V gene TRBV5-1; D unresolved. V dropped 0 bases and J dropped 3 bases, with 13 bases sitting between them. From germline, CDR1 is SGHRS and CDR2 YFSETQ. This CDR3 region has 16 residues. CDR3 coding DNA: TGCGCCAGCAGCTTGGTTGGTAGCCCTGGCTACAATGAGCAGTTCTTC. It codes for CASSLVGSPGYNEQFF.

This clonotype showed up many times. The V and J genes are TRBV7-2 and TRBJ2-3; D not certain. CDR1 is SGHTA and CDR2 is FQGNSA in the germline V gene. Trimming shortened V by 5 bases and J by 2 bases, and 8 bases separated the two germline ends. This CDR3 is built from 13 residues. The CDR3: CASSPVFTDTQYF. CDR3 in DNA: TGTGCCAGCAGCCCGGTATTCACAGATACGCAGTATTTT.

V and J are TRBV6-5 and TRBJ1-4, with unresolved D. Trimming stripped 8 bases from V and 5 bases from J, with 18 bases between. CDR3 size: 15 residues. In germline, CDR1 is MNHEY, CDR2 SVGAGI. For the CDR3, the DNA is TGTGCCAGCGGCCCGGGTACACGAACGAATGAAAAACTGTTTTTT. Translated, it gives CASGPGTRTNEKLFF.

The chain employs TRBV29-1 and TRBJ1-2; perhaps TRBD1 as D (6 bases). CDR1 SQVTM and CDR2 ANQGSEA come from the germline V gene. V gave up 0 bases and J gave up 5 bases, with 13 bases separating them. The CDR3 has 14 amino acids. CDR3 nucleotide sequence: TGCAGCGTTGAAGACCAGGGGACCGTATATGGCTACACCTTC. Translated: CSVEDQGTVYGYTF.

This chain uses TRBV5-1 with TRBJ1-1; 8 nucleotides line up with TRBD1. In germline, CDR1 is SGHRS, CDR2 YFSETQ. The CDR3 length is 13 residues. The V and J ends lost 4 bases and 6 bases, in that order; junction bases with no gene match: 5. CDR3 in DNA: TGCGCCAGCAGCACCGGGACAGGCTCTGAAGCTTTCTTT. It specifies CASSTGTGSEAFF.

The rearrangement uses TRBV4-2 and TRBJ2-1, with D tentatively TRBD1 (6 bases). Trimming left V 6 bases short and J 0 bases short, with 15 bases between. Germline CDR1 is LGHNA and CDR2 is YNFKEQ. This CDR3 has 16 amino acids. This CDR3 reads CASSQGTSSSYNEQFF. DNA for the CDR3: TGTGCCAGCAGTCAGGGGACATCGAGCTCCTACAATGAGCAGTTCTTC.

This clonotype appeared a few times. This chain joins TRBV29-1 and TRBJ2-1; possible D gene TRBD1, 6 bases. Trimming removed 3 bases at V and 5 bases at J, with 14 bases between. The CDR3 consists of 14 residues. The germline gives CDR1 SQVTM, CDR2 ANQGSEA. The DNA for the CDR3 is TGCAGCGTTGATGGGGGCCTGGGGGACAATGAGCAGTTCTTC. Translated, it gives CSVDGGLGDNEQFF.

The rearrangement joins TRBV6-5 to TRBJ1-1; D unresolved. Germline values: CDR1 MNHEY, CDR2 SVGAGI. V lost 5 bases and J 0 bases, leaving 13 bases between the germline ends. The CDR3 covers 15 residues. The CDR3 nucleotides read TGTGCCAGCAGTGGAACAACCGATATGAACACTGAAGCTTTCTTT. It codes for CASSGTTDMNTEAFF.

The rearrangement joins TRBV20-1 to TRBJ1-1; 8 bases align to TRBD1. The CDR3 contains 16 residues. The germline gives CDR1 DFQATT, CDR2 SNEGSKA (reference sequence). The V and J ends lost 6 bases and 1 base, in that order; junction bases with no gene match: 13. In DNA, the CDR3 is TGCAGTGCCCAGACAGGGGCCGAAATTCGGAACACTGAAGCTTTCTTT. Translating gives CSAQTGAEIRNTEAFF.